Below, one T cell receptor (beta chain) is given with its context. The antigen remains unidentified. Amplification targeted TCR beta CDR3 regions from RNA transcripts. Initially, a first-round RT-PCR of the TCR CDR3 employed the HTBI primer set. TCRdb re-analysed the multiplex PCR reads in MiXCR, keeping a single row per CDR3 protein. Of a few hundred thousand distinct CDR3 sequences listed, around 42% are singletons. Diagnosis relied on clinical symptoms, serum thyroxine and TRAb, thyroid ultrasound and orbital computed tomography. The data stem from a study of T cells in Graves' hyperthyroidism and ophthalmopathy. Whole-study results and caveats: Most expanded thyroid clonotypes above 0.001 recurred in blood.

The CDR3 runs to 17 residues. The germline gives CDR1 SEHNR, CDR2 FQNEAQ (reference sequence). V trimming: 1 base; J trimming: 1 base; junction bases outside the gene matches: 6. Material: peripheral blood or thyroid tissue (not recorded which). This sequence joins TRBV7-9 and TRBJ2-2; 7 positions agree with TRBD2. The sequence came from a woman aged 18-29 years with Graves' hyperthyroidism. In DNA form, the CDR3 reads TGTGCCAGCAGCTTAGAGAGAGCTAGCGGGAACACCGGGGAGCTGTTTTTT. Its protein is CASSLERASGNTGELFF. The whole variable domain, filled in from reference TRBV7-9 and TRBJ2-2, reads DTGVSQNPRHKITKRGQNVTFRCDPISEHNRLYWYRQTLGQGPEFLTYFQNEAQLEKSRLLSDRFSAERPKGSFSTLEIQRTEQGDSAMYLCASSLERASGNTGELFFGEGSRLTVL.